This T cell receptor (beta chain) appears in the sequencing data of a study of blood T cell repertoires in COVID-19. Background on the study: Italy, Spain and the United States were the sources of the convalescent and acute COVID-19 samples.

Seattle patients were enrolled during active infection and followed longitudinally. Sequenced by immunoSEQ multiplex PCR; TCRdb stores in-frame clones only, minus some. The data contain fewer than 250,000 clones, about 84% of them singletons. The TCR was taken from a woman aged 80 or over with COVID-19, enrolled during active disease. Sequencing used peripheral blood.

DNA for the CDR3: TGCGCCAGCAGCCTGCACTCTAGCGGGGGGGCCTCCGGGGAGCTGTTTTTT. It codes for CASSLHSSGGASGELFF. The gene calls are TRBV4-1 and TRBJ2-2; 12 positions agree with TRBD2. This CDR3 comprises 17 residues. CDR1 and CDR2 from the germline V gene are MGHRA and YSYEKL. Trimming took 4 bases from V and 6 from J; bases not matched to a gene: 9.